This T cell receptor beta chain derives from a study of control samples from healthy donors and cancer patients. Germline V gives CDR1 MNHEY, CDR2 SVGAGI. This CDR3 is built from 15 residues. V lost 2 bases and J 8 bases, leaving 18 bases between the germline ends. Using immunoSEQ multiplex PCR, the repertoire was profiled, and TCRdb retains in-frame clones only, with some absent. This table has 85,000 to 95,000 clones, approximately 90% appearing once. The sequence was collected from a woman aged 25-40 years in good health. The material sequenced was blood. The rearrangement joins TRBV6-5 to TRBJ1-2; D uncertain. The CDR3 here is CASSYTWTSYGGYTF. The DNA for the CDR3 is TGTGCCAGCAGTTACACCTGGACCTCCTACGGGGGCTACACCTTC.